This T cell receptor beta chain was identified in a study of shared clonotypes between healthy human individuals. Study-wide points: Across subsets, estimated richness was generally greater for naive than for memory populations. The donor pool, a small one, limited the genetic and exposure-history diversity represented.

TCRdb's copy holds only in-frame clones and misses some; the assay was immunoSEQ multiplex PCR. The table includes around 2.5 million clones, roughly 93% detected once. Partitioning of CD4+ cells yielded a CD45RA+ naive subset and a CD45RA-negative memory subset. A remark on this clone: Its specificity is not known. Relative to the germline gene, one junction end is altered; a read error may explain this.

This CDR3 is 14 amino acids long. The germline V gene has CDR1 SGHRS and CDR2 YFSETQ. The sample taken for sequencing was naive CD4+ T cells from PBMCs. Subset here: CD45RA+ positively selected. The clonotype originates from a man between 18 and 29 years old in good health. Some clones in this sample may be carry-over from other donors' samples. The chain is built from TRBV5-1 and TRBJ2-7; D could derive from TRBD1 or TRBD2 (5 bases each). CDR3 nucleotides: TGTGCCAGCAGCTGGGACGTTGGACGACGGGAGCAGTACTTC. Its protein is CASSWDVGRREQYF.